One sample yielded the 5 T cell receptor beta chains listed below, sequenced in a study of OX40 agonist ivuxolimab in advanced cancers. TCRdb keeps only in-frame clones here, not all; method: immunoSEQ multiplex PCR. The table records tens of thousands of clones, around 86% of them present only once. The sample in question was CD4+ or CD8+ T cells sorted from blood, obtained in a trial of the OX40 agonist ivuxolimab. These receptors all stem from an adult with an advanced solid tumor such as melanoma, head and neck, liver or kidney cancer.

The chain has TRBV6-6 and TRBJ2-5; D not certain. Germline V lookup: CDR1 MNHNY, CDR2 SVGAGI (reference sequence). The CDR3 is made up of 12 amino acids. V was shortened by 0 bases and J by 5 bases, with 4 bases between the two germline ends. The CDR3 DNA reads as TGTGCCAGCAGTTACTCTGGGGAGACCCAGTACTTC. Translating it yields CASSYSGETQYF.

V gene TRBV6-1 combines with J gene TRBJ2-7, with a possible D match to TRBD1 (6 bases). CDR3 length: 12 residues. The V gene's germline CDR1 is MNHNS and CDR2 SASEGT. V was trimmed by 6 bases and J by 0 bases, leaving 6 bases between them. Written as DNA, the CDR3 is TGTGCCAGCAGGGACAGCTCCTACGAGCAGTACTTC. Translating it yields CASRDSSYEQYF.

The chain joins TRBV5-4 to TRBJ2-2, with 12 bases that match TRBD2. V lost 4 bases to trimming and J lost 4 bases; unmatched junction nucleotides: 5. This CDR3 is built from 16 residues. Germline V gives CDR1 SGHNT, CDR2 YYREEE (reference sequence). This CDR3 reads CASSPQLAGGTGELFF. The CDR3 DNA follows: TGTGCCAGCAGCCCCCAACTAGCGGGAGGCACCGGGGAGCTGTTTTTT.

CDR3 bases: TGTGCCAGCAGCTTGTTGGCGACTAGCGCCGATACGCAGTATTTT. It codes for CASSLLATSADTQYF. This chain links TRBV5-4 with TRBJ2-3; TRBD2 agrees at 8 bases. Germline V CDR1 and CDR2: SGHNT, YYREEE (reference sequence). V lost 1 base, J lost 6 bases, and 7 bases stayed unmatched. The CDR3 is 15 amino acids. Full variable domain (missing parts from reference TRBV5-4 and TRBJ2-3): ETGVTQSPTHLIKTRGQQVTLRCSSQSGHNTVSWYQQALGQGPQFIFQYYREEENGRGNFPPRFSGLQFPNYSSELNVNALELDDSALYLCASSLLATSADTQYFGPGTRLTVL.

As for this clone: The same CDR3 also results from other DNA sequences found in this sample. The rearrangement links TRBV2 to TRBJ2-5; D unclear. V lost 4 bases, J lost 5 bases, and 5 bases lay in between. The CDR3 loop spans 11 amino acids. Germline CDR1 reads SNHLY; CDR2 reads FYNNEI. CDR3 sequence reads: CASSVAETQYF. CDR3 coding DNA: TGTGCCAGCAGTGTTGCGGAGACCCAGTACTTC.